A single sample is the source of the 19 T cell receptor beta chains below, sequenced in a study of a mutant IDH1 vaccine in newly diagnosed glioma. Antigens for these TCRs are unknown. Libraries were prepared by immunoSEQ multiplex PCR; TCRdb keeps only in-frame clonotypes and omits some of them. Here the sample spans around 94,000 clones, under 90% being singletons. Time point given: week 47, end of study. Every single dose of the vaccine, 300 ug of mutant IDH1 20-mer peptide, came with topical imiquimod. Sequenced material: PBMCs, taken from a glioma patient whose treatment included an IDH1 peptide vaccine. The receptors shown here come from a woman in her forties or fifties with glioma.

The gene calls are TRBV7-8 and TRBJ2-5; maybe TRBD1 (5 bases). The DNA end is a closer match to TRBJ2-7, so the J assignment may be wrong. This CDR3 has 17 amino acids. The germline CDR1 and CDR2 sequences are SGHVS and FQNEAQ. The CDR3 nucleotides read TGTGCCAGCAGCTTACCATCCGGCAGGGAAGTATCTAACGAGCAGTACTTC. Translating it yields CASSLPSGREVSNEQYF.

This clone came up once. The chain is built from TRBV5-1 and TRBJ2-1, with D uncertain. The CDR3 length is 14 residues. Germline CDR1 SGHRS, CDR2 YFSETQ. V lost 1 base to trimming and J lost 4 bases, with 9 bases between them. The CDR3 protein is CASSLPGPYNEQFF. As DNA, the CDR3 is TGCGCCAGCAGCTTGCCTGGACCTTACAATGAGCAGTTCTTC.

The V call is TRBV14, the J call TRBJ1-2; no firm D call. The V end lost 2 bases, the J end lost 8 bases, and 9 bases lay between the germline ends. The length of the CDR3 is 12 residues. Germline CDR1 reads SGHDN; CDR2 reads FVKESK. The CDR3 region is CASSQFEVGYTF. CDR3 coding DNA: TGTGCCAGCAGCCAATTTGAGGTGGGCTACACCTTC.

Comments on this clone: One end of the junction is discordant with germline, which a read error may explain. This sample includes further DNA sequences coding for the same CDR3. V is TRBV29-1 and J is TRBJ2-1, with 11 bases identical to TRBD1. Germline V gene lookup returns CDR1 SQVTM and CDR2 ANQGSEA. The CDR3 length is 15 residues. CDR3 nucleotides: TGCAGCGAGACCGGGACAGGGGGTTCCTACAATGAGCAATTCTTC. It specifies CSETGTGGSYNEQFF.

The table lists this clone with a few counts. The DNA for the CDR3 is TGTGCCAGCAGCCAATACCGGGACAAATTCAAAAACATTCAGTACTTC. It is translated as CASSQYRDKFKNIQYF. The chain employs TRBV7-3 and TRBJ2-4, with D possibly matching TRBD1 (6 bases). This CDR3 has 16 residues. Trimming cost V 5 bases and J 3 bases, with 17 bases left between them. Germline V CDR1 and CDR2: SGHTA, FQGTGA.

This chain uses TRBV7-2 with TRBJ1-5, with a tentative D call TRBD1 (6 bases). Germline V CDR1 and CDR2: SGHTA, FQGNSA. This CDR3 is built from 14 residues. V gave up 6 bases and J gave up 3 bases, with 12 bases separating them. CDR3 amino acids: CASSRTGFNQPQHF. DNA of the CDR3: TGTGCCAGCAGTCGAACAGGGTTCAATCAGCCCCAGCATTTT.

J is TRBJ2-3 and V is TRBV27, with a possible D match to TRBD2 (5 bases). V lost 5 bases and J lost 0, with 15 bases in between. The CDR3 is 16 amino acids. Germline-derived CDR1 and CDR2 are MNHEY and SMNVEV (reference sequence). CDR3 bases: TGTGCCAGCAGTCCACGGACTTCAATTAGCACAGATACGCAGTATTTT. Translating it yields CASSPRTSISTDTQYF.

The chain couples TRBV19 to TRBJ1-5; D gene ambiguous. The germline V gene encodes CDR1 LNHDA and CDR2 SQIVND (reference sequence). The ends were cut back, 3 bases at V and 7 bases at J, with 16 bases in the middle. The CDR3 has 15 amino acids. The DNA of the CDR3 is TGTGCCAGTAGTATCTCGACGGCTCACTGGCAGCCCCAGCATTTT. It encodes CASSISTAHWQPQHF.

The chain couples TRBV18 to TRBJ2-5; 12 bases agree with TRBD2. The J call may be incorrect, as the DNA end agrees better with TRBJ2-7. Germline V gene sequence: CDR1 KGHSH, CDR2 LQKENI. This CDR3 comprises 15 residues. CDR3 nucleotide sequence: TGTGCCAGCTCGCCCGGGACTAGCGGGTCCCACGAGCAGTACTTC. Encoded protein: CASSPGTSGSHEQYF.

The chain recombines TRBV5-4 with TRBJ2-7, with TRBD2 matching 9 bases. With 1 base clipped from V and 2 bases from J, the junction kept 4 bases outside the gene matches. The germline CDR1 and CDR2 sequences are SGHNT and YYREEE (reference sequence). The CDR3 is 15 residues long. The CDR3 sequence is CASSLRREGTYEQYF. The CDR3 region has the DNA TGTGCCAGCAGCTTGAGGCGGGAGGGGACCTACGAGCAGTACTTC.

The chain carries TRBV27 and TRBJ2-3; TRBD2 matches at 7 bases. The CDR3 covers 15 residues. CDR1 is MNHEY, CDR2 SMNVEV, per germline (reference sequence). V gave up 1 base and J gave up 4 bases; unmatched junction bases: 5. The CDR3 loop is CASSLWAGVADTQYF. The CDR3, as DNA: TGTGCCAGCAGTTTATGGGCGGGAGTGGCAGATACGCAGTATTTT.

This chain uses TRBV29-1 with TRBJ2-3, with TRBD2 matching over 9 bases. This CDR3 spans 14 amino acids. The J segment lost 5 bases and the V segment lost 4 bases, leaving 7 bases of the junction unmatched. In germline, CDR1 is SQVTM, CDR2 ANQGSEA. CDR3 DNA sequence: TGCAGCGTTGGTAGCGGGAGAGATCGAGATACGCAGTATTTT. Translated, it gives CSVGSGRDRDTQYF.

This clone showed up just once. The J gene is TRBJ2-1, the V gene TRBV7-9; D is unclear. Trimming removed 3 bases at V and 5 bases at J, with 8 bases between. The germline V gene encodes CDR1 SEHNR and CDR2 FQNEAQ (reference sequence). The CDR3 consists of 13 residues. The CDR3 sequence: CASSFSTHNEQFF. The CDR3 DNA reads as TGTGCCAGCAGCTTTTCGACCCACAATGAGCAGTTCTTC. Complete variable domain (other parts from reference TRBV7-9 and TRBJ2-1): DTGVSQNPRHKITKRGQNVTFRCDPISEHNRLYWYRQTLGQGPEFLTYFQNEAQLEKSRLLSDRFSAERPKGSFSTLEIQRTEQGDSAMYLCASSFSTHNEQFFGPGTRLTVL.

The chain links TRBV27 to TRBJ1-1; D perhaps matches TRBD1 (6 bases). The CDR3 totals 16 residues. Germline CDR1 MNHEY, CDR2 SMNVEV (reference sequence). Trimming shortened V by 1 base and J by 5 bases, and 17 bases separated the two germline ends. The CDR3: CASSLYSRGRGTEAFF. CDR3 bases: TGTGCCAGCAGTTTATATTCTCGGGGGCGAGGGACTGAAGCTTTCTTT.

The chain joins TRBV5-1 to TRBJ2-2; D is undetermined. The CDR3 sequence is 13 residues long. V lost 0 bases, J lost 6 bases, and 6 bases lay in between. In germline, CDR1 is SGHRS, CDR2 YFSETQ. The CDR3: CASSLGVAGELFF. CDR3 in DNA: TGCGCCAGCAGCTTGGGGGTAGCCGGGGAGCTGTTTTTT.

The genes are TRBV15 and TRBJ1-4; tentatively, D is TRBD1 (5 bases). The ends were cut back, 3 bases at V and 4 bases at J, with 12 bases in the middle. This CDR3 region has 15 residues. Germline CDR1 and CDR2: LNHNV and YYDKDF (reference sequence). CDR3: CATSSYRQLNEKLFF. The CDR3 DNA sequence: TGTGCCACCAGCAGTTACCGACAGCTTAATGAAAAACTGTTTTTT. Full variable domain (rest looked up from reference TRBV15 and TRBJ1-4): DAMVIQNPRYQVTQFGKPVTLSCSQTLNHNVMYWYQQKSSQAPKLLFHYYDKDFNNEADTPDNFQSRRPNTSFCFLDIRSPGLGDTAMYLCATSSYRQLNEKLFFGSGTQLSVL.

This chain joins TRBV5-4 and TRBJ1-1; D unclear. The V and J ends lost 0 bases and 0 bases respectively, with 9 bases between them. This CDR3 region has 15 residues. Germline V gives CDR1 SGHNT, CDR2 YYREEE (reference sequence). CDR3 nucleotides: TGTGCCAGCAGCTTGGAAGCAGCTGTGAACACTGAAGCTTTCTTT. Its protein is CASSLEAAVNTEAFF.

The rearrangement links TRBV5-1 to TRBJ1-4, with 8 bases aligning to TRBD1. J was trimmed by 7 bases and V by 1 base; bases with no gene match: 3. In germline, CDR1 is SGHRS, CDR2 YFSETQ. The CDR3 extends over 14 amino acids. CDR3 in DNA: TGCGCCAGCAGCTTGACAGGGGGGGCTGAAAAACTGTTTTTT. Translation: CASSLTGGAEKLFF.

J is TRBJ2-1 and V is TRBV6-4; 8 nucleotides line up with TRBD2. Per the germline V gene, CDR1 is MRHNA and CDR2 is SNTAGT. This CDR3 contains 17 residues. V shed 0 bases and J 4 bases; nucleotides not matched to a gene: 8. The CDR3 spells CASSDSPGASGYNEQFF. The CDR3 DNA reads as TGTGCCAGCAGTGACTCCCCCGGGGCTAGCGGGTACAATGAGCAGTTCTTC.